These T cell receptor beta chains were read from a single sample in a study of blood T cell repertoires in COVID-19. The assay was immunoSEQ multiplex PCR, and TCRdb's table has in-frame clones only and misses some. The data show about 100,000 clones, about 88% seen once. The sample taken for sequencing was peripheral blood. Receptor source: a woman older than 75 with acute or convalescent COVID-19. Each CDR3 is given with its conserved first and last residue. Fields, in order: J gene, clone size, V gene, CDR3 protein. Size values are once, few and many counts, or a class for expanded clones, and some rows have none.

>TRBJ1-6|-|TRBV6-1
CASSERVSSYNSPLHF
>TRBJ1-5|-|TRBV6-6
CASKGQGYNQPQHF
>TRBJ1-1|-|TRBV5-4
CASSKQTGSNTEAFF
>TRBJ2-7|-|TRBV11-1
CASSQGQLYEQYF
>TRBJ2-2|-|TRBV24-1
CATSDTTSTGVVTGELFF
>TRBJ2-5|-|TRBV6-5
CASIQLGGSQETQYF
>TRBJ2-3|-|TRBV20-1
CSATITDTQYF
>TRBJ2-2|few|TRBV24-1
CATSDFRQTNTGELFF
>TRBJ2-3|-|TRBV3-1/TRBV3-2
CASSQERGGPSTDTQYF
>TRBJ2-1|-|TRBV6-5
CASSYAGQVLLGEQFF
>TRBJ1-3|-|TRBV9
CASSAYTGHLSGNTIYF
>TRBJ2-7|-|TRBV29-1
CSARGLPYEQYF
>TRBJ1-1|-|TRBV29-1
CSVERQWNTEAFF
>TRBJ1-1|-|TRBV21-1
CASSKGEARKLNTEAFF
>TRBJ1-2|-|TRBV5-1
CASSLDRGSANYGYTF
>TRBJ2-1|-|TRBV5-1
CASRSPGLAGGEQFF
>TRBJ1-6|-|TRBV18
CASSPLEGRDNSPLHF
>TRBJ2-5|few|TRBV11-2
CASSLGSSGGQQEVQYF
>TRBJ1-2|-|TRBV5-1
CASSLRQGALYGYTF
>TRBJ1-2|once|TRBV7-2
CASSLYGTDANYGYTF
>TRBJ1-4|-|TRBV19
CASSVTGTGREKLFF
>TRBJ2-7|-|TRBV7-2
CASSLDRWDYEQYF
>TRBJ2-7|-|TRBV6-5
CASTTGSSYEQYF
>TRBJ1-4|-|TRBV10-3
CAISETDRANEKLFF
>TRBJ2-7|-|TRBV15
CATSKGVPPEQYF
>TRBJ2-7|-|TRBV7-2
CASSLPRGGYEQYF
>TRBJ1-1|-|TRBV7-8
CASRLDRASTEAFF
>TRBJ2-1|few|TRBV19
CASSLRAGSSYNEQFF
>TRBJ2-5|-|TRBV18
CASSPLRGETQYF
>TRBJ2-3|-|TRBV24-1
CATSDPSGESLLGSYF
>TRBJ1-3|-|TRBV30
CAWSGGTGDGGNTIYF
>TRBJ2-3|-|TRBV19
CASTPQGTVTDTQYF
>TRBJ1-2|-|TRBV5-6
CASSLVKGYTF